A selection of T cell receptor beta chains follows, all from one sample in a study of blood T cell repertoires in COVID-19. Assay used: immunoSEQ multiplex PCR; TCRdb lists only in-frame clones, some missing. The sample has approximately 240,000 clones; around 80% are singletons. Sequenced: peripheral blood. These receptors were collected from an older woman who had recovered from COVID-19. The conserved cysteine and the conserved F or W are not part of the CDR3 here. Where a row states a size, it is once, few, many or the class of an expanded clone; other rows omit it.

j_gene,abundance,v_gene,CDR3aa
TRBJ1-2,-,TRBV20-1,SASHRGLEGYT
TRBJ1-1,once,TRBV9,ASSSEDTGLDTEAF
TRBJ1-1,-,TRBV5-1,ASSTGFGGSYEAF
TRBJ2-1,once,TRBV7-6,ASSLALAGMNNEQF
TRBJ1-4,-,TRBV3-1/TRBV3-2,ASSQLRLGEKLF
TRBJ1-2,-,TRBV4-3,ASSQDSVGNYGYT
TRBJ2-3,-,TRBV10-1,ASSRQGTDTQY
TRBJ2-2,-,TRBV4-3,ASSLQVTGELF
TRBJ1-2,-,TRBV19,ASSLRRTGPTTRGYT
TRBJ2-7,-,TRBV6-2/TRBV6-3,ASSYGIYEQY
TRBJ2-1,-,TRBV11-2,ASSSGQRRNEQF
TRBJ2-2,few,TRBV27,ASSLLTGGTAMNTGELF
TRBJ1-3,-,TRBV7-2,ASSLATGSGNTIY
TRBJ1-5,few,TRBV6-1,ASSDLGTGFQPQH
TRBJ2-3,-,TRBV29-1,SVGSTGEVGVRQY
TRBJ1-1,-,TRBV10-3,AISGSGGTEAF
TRBJ1-2,once,TRBV4-1,ASSQDKGIHYGYT
TRBJ2-5,-,TRBV3-1/TRBV3-2,ASSKRTSGIKKTQY